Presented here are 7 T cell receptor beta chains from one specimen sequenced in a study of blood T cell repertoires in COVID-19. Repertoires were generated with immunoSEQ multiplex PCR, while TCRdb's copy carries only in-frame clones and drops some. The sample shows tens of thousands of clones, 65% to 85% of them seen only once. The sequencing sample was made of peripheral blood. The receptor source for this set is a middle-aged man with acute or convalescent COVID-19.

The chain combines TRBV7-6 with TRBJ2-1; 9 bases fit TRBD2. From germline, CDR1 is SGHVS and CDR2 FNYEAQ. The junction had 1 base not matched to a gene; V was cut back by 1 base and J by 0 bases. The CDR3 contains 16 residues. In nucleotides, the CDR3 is TGTGCCAGCAGCTTAGAAGCGGGAGGCTCCTACAATGAGCAGTTCTTC. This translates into CASSLEAGGSYNEQFF.

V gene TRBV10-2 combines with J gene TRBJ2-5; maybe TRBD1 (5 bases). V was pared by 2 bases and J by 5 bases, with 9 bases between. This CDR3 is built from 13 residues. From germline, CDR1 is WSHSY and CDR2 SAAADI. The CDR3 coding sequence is TGCGCCAGCAGTGAGGGCAGGGCTGAGACCCAGTACTTC. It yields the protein CASSEGRAETQYF.

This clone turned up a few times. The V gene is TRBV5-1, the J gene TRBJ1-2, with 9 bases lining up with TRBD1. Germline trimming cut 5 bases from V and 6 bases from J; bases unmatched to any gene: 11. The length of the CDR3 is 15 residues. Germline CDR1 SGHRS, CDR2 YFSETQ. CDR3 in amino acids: CASSFSGTGNDGYTF. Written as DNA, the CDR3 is TGCGCCAGCAGTTTTTCCGGGACAGGGAATGATGGCTACACCTTC.

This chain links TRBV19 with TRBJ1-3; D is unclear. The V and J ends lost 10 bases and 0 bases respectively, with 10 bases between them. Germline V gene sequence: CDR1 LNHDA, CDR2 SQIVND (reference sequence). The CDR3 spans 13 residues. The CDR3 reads CATGGSSGNTIYF. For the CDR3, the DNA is TGTGCCACCGGCGGGAGCTCTGGAAACACCATATATTTT.

DNA for the CDR3: TGTGCCAGTAGTAAGGGGAGGGGCACAGATACGCAGTATTTT. It yields the protein CASSKGRGTDTQYF. The V call is TRBV19, the J call TRBJ2-3; 7 positions match TRBD2. CDR3 length: 14 amino acids. V trimming: 4 bases; J trimming: 1 base; junction bases outside the gene matches: 2. CDR1 LNHDA and CDR2 SQIVND come from the germline V gene (reference sequence).

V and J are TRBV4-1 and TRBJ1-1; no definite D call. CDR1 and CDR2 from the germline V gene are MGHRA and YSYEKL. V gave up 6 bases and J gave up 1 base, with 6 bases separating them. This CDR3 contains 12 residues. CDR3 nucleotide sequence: TGCGCCAGCAGGGCAGAGAACACTGAAGCTTTCTTT. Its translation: CASRAENTEAFF.

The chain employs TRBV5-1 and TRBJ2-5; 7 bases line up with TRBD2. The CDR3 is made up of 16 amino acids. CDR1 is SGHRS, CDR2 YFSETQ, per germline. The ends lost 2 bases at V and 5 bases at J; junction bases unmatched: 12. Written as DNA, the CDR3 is TGCGCCAGCAGCTTTGGTCGGGAGGCCGTCTACGAGACCCAGTACTTC. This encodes CASSFGREAVYETQYF.